This TCR beta chain was identified in a study of blood T cells in healthy people across ages (dated by TCRdb to the mid-2010s). Study-wide context: In model experiments, template switching captured roughly one uniquely barcoded TCR beta cDNA molecule for every two T cells. The study measured age-related changes in TCR beta repertoire diversity using deep sequencing normalized with unique cDNA molecular identifiers. The donors were divided into four age groups: young (average roughly 17 years), middle-aged (about 40), aged (about 62) and long-lived (82). To avoid experimental bias, donors of different ages were randomly spread across the sequencing lanes. For two donors (one aged 18 to 29 and one aged 80 or older), the study analyzed two additional independent replicas of 1 million unique cDNA reads from the same blood draw. What the authors observed across the whole study: The long-lived group showed more naive CD4+ T cells, fewer expanded clones and increased TCR diversity than the aged group, suggesting age selection. Observed TCR beta diversity per million T cells fell roughly linearly with age, and a significant reduction was already apparent by age roughly 40. A strong correlation was found between observed TCR beta diversity and the percentage of naive T cells measured by flow cytometry. Estimates of total diversity based on one million sequenced T cells were regarded as lower bounds and as underestimates. Because profiling used bulk unsorted PBMCs, naive and antigen-experienced compartments could not be compared conclusively. Donor CMV infection status was unknown, potentially confounding age-related changes in expanded clonotypes.

The V and J ends are trimmed by 3 bases and 5 bases, leaving 7 bases between them. Including the terminal cysteine and phenylalanine, the CDR3 comprises 12 residues. The only DNA kept is the CDR3, 36 bases in frame from the first base. A remark on this clonotype: Its recognized antigen is unknown. Just one base apart from a much larger clone, this may be a read error.

The roughly 37 donors, aged 6 to 90 years, were systemically healthy Caucasian individuals from Russia. Around 9.7 milliliters of peripheral blood were collected from each donor into EDTA-treated Vacutainer tubes. PBMCs were isolated by Ficoll-Paque density-gradient centrifugation, with at least 7 million obtained per sample. Trizol reagent was used to extract total RNA from the PBMCs, yielding at least 5.5 micrograms per sample. For every donor, flow cytometry on a PBMC aliquot measured the percentage of naive CD45RAhigh/CD27high T cells. To prepare the library, 5' RACE was applied. TCRdb shows the sequencer as Illumina HiSeq 2500. A second 7 to 11 cycle PCR used a sample-barcoded 5' primer and a J-beta primer mix. Each TCR beta cDNA molecule received a unique molecular identifier from a template-switch 5' adaptor carrying 12 random nucleotides. Each sample yielded at least 3 million CDR3-containing paired-end reads. First-strand cDNA was synthesized from all RNA with the Mint cDNA synthesis kit, primed by a TRBC-specific oligonucleotide. Following uracil-DNA glycosylase treatment, all cDNA underwent a first 18-cycle PCR with the universal primers M1SS and BC2_uni_R. From the authors' description of their analysis: Normalization of each sample was performed by random selection of 1 million high-quality reads, each carrying a distinct molecular identifier. Instead of being binned into consensus sequences, reads that shared molecular identifiers were thrown out. MiTCR, set to a Q25 quality threshold and the strictest error-elimination algorithm, was used for CDR3 identification, clonotype clustering and error correction. Lower-bound total TCR beta diversity was estimated with a nonparametric unseen species model using Euler transformation. TCRdb reran the public reads through fastp at Q25 and MiXCR, keeping productive beta chains. Each CDR3 protein appears once, grouped with its most common genes and DNA. TCRdb, rather than the study authors, made the V and J calls. For this sample there are 650,000 to 700,000 distinct CDR3 sequences; around 50% appear just once. Roughly 13% of the sample comes from the top ten.

This TCR was recovered from a woman over 75 in good health. The rearrangement combines TRBV12-3 or TRBV12-4 with TRBJ2-5; the D gene assignment is ambiguous. The sample was blood. In nucleotides, the sequence is TGTGCCAGCAGTTTCATGGGGGAGACCCAGTACTTC. This is translated as CASSFMGETQYF.